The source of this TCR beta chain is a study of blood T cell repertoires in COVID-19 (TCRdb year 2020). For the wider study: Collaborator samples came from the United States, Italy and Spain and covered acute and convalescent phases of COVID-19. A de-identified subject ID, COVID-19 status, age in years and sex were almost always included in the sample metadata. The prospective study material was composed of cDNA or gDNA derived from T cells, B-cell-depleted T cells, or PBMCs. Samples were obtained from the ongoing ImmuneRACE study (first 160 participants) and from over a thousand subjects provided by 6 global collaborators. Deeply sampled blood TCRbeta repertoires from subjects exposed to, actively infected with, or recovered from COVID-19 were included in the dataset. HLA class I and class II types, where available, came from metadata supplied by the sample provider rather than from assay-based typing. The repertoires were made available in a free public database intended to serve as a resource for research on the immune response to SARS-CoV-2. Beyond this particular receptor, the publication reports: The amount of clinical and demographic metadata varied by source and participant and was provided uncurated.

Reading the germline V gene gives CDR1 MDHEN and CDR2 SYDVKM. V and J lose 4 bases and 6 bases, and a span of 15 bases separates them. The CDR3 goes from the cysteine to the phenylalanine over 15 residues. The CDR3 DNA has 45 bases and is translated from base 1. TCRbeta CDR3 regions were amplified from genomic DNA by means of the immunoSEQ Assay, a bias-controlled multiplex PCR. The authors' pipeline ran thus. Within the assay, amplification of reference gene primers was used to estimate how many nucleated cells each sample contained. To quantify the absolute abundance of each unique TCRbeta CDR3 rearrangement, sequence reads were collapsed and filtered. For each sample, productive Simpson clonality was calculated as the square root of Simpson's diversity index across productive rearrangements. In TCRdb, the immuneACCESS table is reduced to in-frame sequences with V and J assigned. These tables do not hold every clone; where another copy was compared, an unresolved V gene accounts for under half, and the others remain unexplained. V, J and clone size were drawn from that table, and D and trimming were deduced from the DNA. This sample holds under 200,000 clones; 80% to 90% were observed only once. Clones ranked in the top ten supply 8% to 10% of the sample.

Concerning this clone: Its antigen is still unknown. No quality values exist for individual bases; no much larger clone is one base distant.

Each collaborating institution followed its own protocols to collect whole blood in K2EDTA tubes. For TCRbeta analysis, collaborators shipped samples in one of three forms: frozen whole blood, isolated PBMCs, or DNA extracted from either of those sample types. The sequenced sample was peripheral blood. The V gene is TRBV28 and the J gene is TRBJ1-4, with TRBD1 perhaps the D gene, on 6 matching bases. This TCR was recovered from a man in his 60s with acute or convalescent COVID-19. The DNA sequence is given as TGTGCCAGCAGTTCGCCCCAGGGGAGTGATGAAAAACTGTTTTTT. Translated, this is CASSSPQGSDEKLFF.